This entry is about one T cell receptor (beta chain). No antigen is known for it. No per-base quality is available; no much larger clone lies one base away. The junction carries 14 bases between V and J, which are trimmed by 6 bases and 0 bases respectively. The CDR3 goes from the cysteine to the phenylalanine over 15 residues. Left in the record is the CDR3 DNA by itself, 45 bases read in frame from the first base. The germline V gene provides CDR1 MNHEY and CDR2 SVGAGI. This specimen belongs to a study of OX40 agonist ivuxolimab in advanced cancers. Study-level background: The costimulatory receptor OX40 (CD134) was targeted by ivuxolimab, a fully human IgG2 agonistic monoclonal antibody. Intravenous ivuxolimab was administered to patients every 2 weeks at six dose levels: 0.01, 0.1, 0.3, 1.5, 3 and 10 mg/kg. Among the 52 dose-escalation patients, some 20 had hepatocellular carcinoma, approximately 15 melanoma, 9 renal cell carcinoma and 9 head and neck cancer. The dose-escalation cohort was almost 85% male with a mean age of about 65 years, ranging from 23 to 79. Prior anti-PD-1, anti-PD-L1 or anti-CTLA-4 therapy was permitted, and approximately 39% of dose-escalation patients had received checkpoint inhibitors. Partial responses were achieved by three dose-escalation patients, of whom one had hepatocellular carcinoma and two had cutaneous melanoma. Peripheral TCRbeta sequencing was intended to test whether TCR sequence diversity was altered and clonal T-cell expansion was caused by ivuxolimab. The paper covers the monotherapy dose-escalation part of the phase I ivuxolimab trial, which included N of about 56 patients.

The trial excluded patients who had a history of autoimmune disease or were on systemic immunosuppression. Peripheral blood for TCR sequencing was drawn from every dose cohort at baseline, at cycle 4 day 1 and at cycle 7 day 1. Samples were obtained from an open-label, multicenter, first-in-human phase I dose-escalation trial of ivuxolimab. Adults with locally advanced or metastatic head and neck squamous cell, hepatocellular, melanoma or renal cell carcinoma were enrolled in the trial. CD4+ and CD8+ T cells were sorted separately from peripheral blood before TCR sequencing. For sequencing of the TCRbeta CDR3 region, genomic DNA was extracted from the sorted cells. TCRbeta CDR3 regions were sequenced using the immunoSEQ Assay. TCRdb took over this immuneACCESS table, retaining in-frame rearrangements with V and J assigned. Such tables are incomplete; in checked studies, under half of the missing clones stem from an unresolved V gene, and the remainder is unexplained. For this sample the table gives tens of thousands of clones, of which roughly 86% were detected only once. The top ten constitute 2.5% of the sample.

Broad study findings and their caveats: Partial responders in the 0.1-3.0 mg/kg groups had among the lowest normalized peripheral clonal expansion, especially among CD8+ T cells. At doses from 0.1 to 3.0 mg/kg, clonal expansion was seen in both CD4+ and CD8+ blood T cells between baseline and week 6. Which antigens the clonally expanded peripheral T cells were specific for was not determined. After ivuxolimab, more expanded clones were found on average in CD8+ T cells than in CD4+ T cells. Low levels of normalized T-cell clonal expansion were also seen in some patients who did not respond.

The rearrangement combines TRBV6-5 with TRBJ1-1; confidence is insufficient to name the D gene. This sample comprised CD4+ or CD8+ T cells sorted from blood, obtained in a trial of the OX40 agonist ivuxolimab. This clonotype originated in an adult with an advanced solid tumor such as melanoma, head and neck, liver or kidney cancer. The DNA is TGTGCCAGCAGGACGGCAGTTTTTATGAACACTGAAGCTTTCTTT. Its coded protein is CASRTAVFMNTEAFF.